Shown below are 12 T cell receptor beta chains from a single sample sequenced in a study of beta chain features in type 1 diabetes. What was sequenced were expressed TCRB transcripts, since all of the isolated RNA had been reverse transcribed. Measured with immunoSEQ multiplex PCR; TCRdb has only the in-frame clones, and not every one. The sample has about 370,000 clones, more than 12% seen once; the top ten hold about 0.02%. The sequenced sample consisted of naive CD4+ T cells from blood. The receptor set was obtained from a woman between 18 and 29 years old in good health.

This clone was observed a few times. The chain couples TRBV4-3 to TRBJ2-1, with 7 bases aligning to TRBD2. J was trimmed by 7 bases and V by 0 bases; bases with no gene match: 6. Germline V lookup: CDR1 LGHNA, CDR2 YSLEER. CDR3 length: 15 amino acids. The CDR3 region is CASSQEWRERNEQFF. CDR3 sequence (DNA): TGCGCCAGCAGCCAAGAATGGCGGGAGAGGAATGAGCAGTTCTTC.

This clone was seen a handful of times. Written as DNA, the CDR3 is TGTGCCAGCAGCCTCACCGGGACAGGGGCCTACGAGCAGTACTTC. This gives the protein CASSLTGTGAYEQYF. The chain recombines TRBV7-2 with TRBJ2-7, with 10 positions matching TRBD1. This CDR3 region has 15 residues. Germline CDR1 SGHTA, CDR2 FQGNSA. V was pared by 5 bases and J by 2 bases, with 6 bases of the junction left unmatched.

This chain joins TRBV7-9 and TRBJ1-4; 10 bases fit TRBD1. Trimming cost V 3 bases and J 3 bases; bases outside gene matches: 7. Germline CDR1 SEHNR, CDR2 FQNEAQ (reference sequence). The CDR3 has 17 amino acids. In DNA form, the CDR3 reads TGTGCCAGCAGCTTGAGGACAGGGGGGCAAGCTAATGAAAAACTGTTTTTT. This translates into CASSLRTGGQANEKLFF. Supplemented by reference TRBV7-9 and TRBJ1-4, the full variable domain reads DTGVSQNPRHKITKRGQNVTFRCDPISEHNRLYWYRQTLGQGPEFLTYFQNEAQLEKSRLLSDRFSAERPKGSFSTLEIQRTEQGDSAMYLCASSLRTGGQANEKLFFGSGTQLSVL.

The gene calls are TRBV18 and TRBJ1-1; TRBD1 matches 8 bases. Germline V lookup: CDR1 KGHSH, CDR2 LQKENI. The CDR3 loop spans 15 amino acids. V was pared by 4 bases and J by 1 base, with 5 bases of the junction left unmatched. CDR3 coding DNA: TGTGCCAGCTCACTTGTAGGACAGGGGAACACTGAAGCTTTCTTT. Translation gives CASSLVGQGNTEAFF.

This clone was observed a few times. V usage is TRBV11-1 and J usage is TRBJ2-7; 13 bases are shared with TRBD2. The CDR3 has 16 residues. Germline values: CDR1 SGHAT, CDR2 FQDESV (reference sequence). Unmatched junction bases numbered 8, after V lost 5 bases and J lost 4 bases. The CDR3 coding sequence is TGTGCCAGCAGCGGACGTTCACTAGCGGGAGGGTACGAGCAGTACTTC. Its protein is CASSGRSLAGGYEQYF.

This chain connects TRBV5-1 to TRBJ2-5; 7 bases are shared with TRBD2. This CDR3 has 14 residues. After removal of 4 bases from V and 0 bases from J, the junction contained 3 bases not matched to a gene. From germline, CDR1 is SGHRS and CDR2 YFSETQ. For the CDR3, the DNA is TGCGCCAGCAGCACTCTAGCGGACCAAGAGACCCAGTACTTC. It specifies CASSTLADQETQYF.

The chain couples TRBV7-2 to TRBJ1-5, with D tentatively TRBD1 (6 bases). The CDR3 sequence is 14 residues long. Trimming took 5 bases from V and 5 from J, leaving 13 bases between them. Germline CDR1 reads SGHTA; CDR2 reads FQGNSA. The CDR3 here is CASSPRTDHQPQHF. The CDR3 coding sequence is TGTGCCAGCAGCCCACGGACAGATCATCAGCCCCAGCATTTT.

The chain has TRBV29-1 and TRBJ2-3, with D perhaps matching TRBD2 (6 bases). Germline CDR1 reads SQVTM; CDR2 reads ANQGSEA. This CDR3 is built from 14 residues. V gave up 6 bases and J gave up 0 bases, with 13 bases separating them. CDR3 coding DNA: TGCAGCGTGGGACTTAGCGGAAGCACAGATACGCAGTATTTT. It encodes CSVGLSGSTDTQYF.

The chain employs TRBV7-9 and TRBJ1-1, with D perhaps matching TRBD1 (5 bases). The CDR3 sequence is 14 residues long. V gave up 5 bases and J gave up 6 bases, with 16 bases separating them. CDR1 and CDR2 from the germline V gene are SEHNR and FQNEAQ (reference sequence). The CDR3, as DNA: TGTGCCAGCAGCCCGAGCGGGGGGTCGGCTGAAGCTTTCTTT. Protein sequence: CASSPSGGSAEAFF.

Only a few counts were recorded for this clone. The genes are TRBV9 and TRBJ1-1; maybe TRBD1 (5 bases). The CDR3 runs to 13 residues. Germline V lookup: CDR1 SGDLS, CDR2 YYNGEE. V was clipped by 6 bases and J by 5 bases, with 14 bases between them. This CDR3 reads CASTGAGQTEAFF. The CDR3, as DNA: TGTGCCAGCACTGGGGCAGGGCAGACTGAAGCTTTCTTT.

This clone has just a few counts. This chain joins TRBV4-2 and TRBJ2-1; 10 bases map to TRBD2. The CDR3 consists of 17 residues. The ends lost 0 bases at V and 13 bases at J; junction bases unmatched: 15. Germline V gives CDR1 LGHNA, CDR2 YNFKEQ. CDR3 nucleotide sequence: TGTGCCAGCAGCCAAGAAGTTTCGGGACGCCTAGCGGGAGTACAGTTCTTC. Its protein is CASSQEVSGRLAGVQFF.

This chain joins TRBV18 and TRBJ2-1; D is perhaps TRBD1 (5 bases). The V gene's germline CDR1 is KGHSH and CDR2 LQKENI. This CDR3 has 16 residues. V was shortened by 1 base and J by 4 bases, with 14 bases between the two germline ends. The CDR3: CASSPRDSLTYNEQFF. The CDR3 DNA follows: TGTGCCAGCTCACCACGAGACAGCCTGACGTACAATGAGCAGTTCTTC.